The 11 T cell receptor beta chains reported below all come from one sample, sequenced in a study of T cells after yellow fever vaccination. TCRdb redid the calling of the 5' RACE reads with MiXCR, one entry per CDR3 protein. The sample records fewer than 85,000 distinct CDR3 sequences, almost 8% being singletons. The sequenced sample was CD8+ T cells sorted from PBMCs, obtained on the day of the yellow fever booster vaccination. The receptors here all came from a young man who received the YFV17D yellow fever vaccine.

Many counts were recorded for this clonotype. The rearrangement links TRBV11-2 to TRBJ2-1, with 9 bases matching TRBD2. Looked up from germline, CDR1 is SGHAT and CDR2 is FQNNGV. The CDR3 loop spans 17 amino acids. V lost 8 bases to trimming and J lost 3 bases; unmatched junction nucleotides: 14. CDR3 nucleotides: TGTGCCAGCTCCTCCGAAGGGGCTAGCGGGATCTACAATGAGCAGTTCTTC. It specifies CASSSEGASGIYNEQFF.

The chain is built from TRBV5-6 and TRBJ2-2; no clear D gene. The V gene lost 4 bases and the J gene lost 8 bases, with 9 bases spanning the gap. The CDR3 has 12 residues. CDR1 and CDR2 (germline): SGHDT, YYEEEE. Here the CDR3 reads CASSIRAGELFF. The CDR3 bases are TGTGCCAGCAGCATACGGGCTGGGGAGCTGTTTTTT.

This clonotype has ten or more counts. The chain couples TRBV12-3 or TRBV12-4 to TRBJ1-3; D is unclear. The CDR3 is 15 residues long. V lost 2 bases and J 0 bases, leaving 8 bases between the germline ends. CDR3 nucleotides: TGTGCCAGCAGTTTAATCGGATTCTCTGGAAACACCATATATTTT. It translates to CASSLIGFSGNTIYF.

This clonotype was detected many times. The rearrangement links TRBV7-2 to TRBJ1-2, with 7 bases fitting TRBD1. Germline CDR1 is SGHTA and CDR2 is FQGNSA. The trim removed 0 bases at V and 3 bases at J, leaving 4 bases unmatched. This CDR3 region has 15 residues. The CDR3, as DNA: TGTGCCAGCAGCTTAGCGGTGACAGGGTACTATGGCTACACCTTC. Protein: CASSLAVTGYYGYTF.

The chain recombines TRBV29-1 with TRBJ1-1, with a weak D call TRBD1 (6 bases). Germline assignment: CDR1 SQVTM and CDR2 ANQGSEA. The CDR3 loop spans 14 amino acids. With 3 bases removed from V and 0 bases from J, the gap between germline ends came to 11 bases. CDR3 sequence reads: CSVDPQGMNTEAFF. The CDR3 DNA follows: TGCAGCGTTGACCCACAGGGTATGAACACTGAAGCTTTCTTT.

This chain links TRBV9 with TRBJ2-5; D might be TRBD2 (5 bases). Germline-derived CDR1 and CDR2 are SGDLS and YYNGEE. This CDR3 has 16 residues. The germline V and J ends were trimmed by 3 bases and 5 bases, with 20 bases remaining between them. CDR3 in DNA: TGTGCCAGCAGCGGACCAAGGGCTCCGGGGTGGGAGACCCAGTACTTC. Translation gives CASSGPRAPGWETQYF.

This chain links TRBV6-6 with TRBJ2-2; D remains ambiguous. There are 11 residues in the CDR3. Germline V gene sequence: CDR1 MNHNY, CDR2 SVGAGI (reference sequence). CDR3 nucleotide sequence: TGTGCTACAGCCAGCACCGGGGAGCTGTTTTTT. As protein: CATASTGELFF.

The table lists this clonotype with a few counts. This chain links TRBV20-1 with TRBJ2-4; D gene uncertain. The CDR3 loop spans 12 amino acids. V was trimmed by 3 bases and J by 15 bases, leaving 18 bases between them. In germline, CDR1 is DFQATT, CDR2 SNEGSKA (reference sequence). CDR3 in DNA: TGCAGTGCTAGGGGTGACTCCCAGATGAGGTACTTC. Translated: CSARGDSQMRYF.

In this sample, this clonotype turned up a few times. The chain uses TRBV27 and TRBJ2-2, with 8 bases aligning to TRBD1. J lost 1 base, V lost 2 bases, and 3 bases had no gene match. CDR1 is MNHEY and CDR2 is SMNVEV in the germline V gene (reference sequence). The CDR3 covers 16 residues. The CDR3: CASSLGGTGNTGELFF. The CDR3 DNA reads TGTGCCAGCAGTTTAGGTGGGACAGGGAACACCGGGGAGCTGTTTTTT.

The J gene is TRBJ1-2, the V gene TRBV7-9; D unresolved. V shed 0 bases and J shed 5 bases, with 16 bases lying between them. CDR1 is SEHNR, CDR2 FQNEAQ, per germline (reference sequence). The CDR3 is 16 residues long. As DNA, the CDR3 is TGTGCCAGCAGCTTAGCTCGTGAGACCGTCGTTTATGGCTACACCTTC. This encodes CASSLARETVVYGYTF.

This clonotype was recorded a few times. V and J are TRBV5-1 and TRBJ2-7; perhaps TRBD2 as D (5 bases). V dropped 7 bases and J dropped 0 bases, with 11 bases sitting between them. The length of the CDR3 is 13 residues. CDR1 and CDR2 (germline): SGHRS, YFSETQ. CDR3 loop: CASAGVHSYEQYF. DNA for the CDR3: TGCGCCAGCGCCGGGGTCCACTCCTACGAGCAGTACTTC.